This T cell receptor beta chain was found in a study of PD-1 blockade in classical Hodgkin lymphoma. Study results and caveats: Healthy donors were reported to have higher baseline TCR diversity than newly diagnosed patients. TCR diversity rose significantly by C4D1 in CD4+ but not CD8+ cells.

Clones were read by immunoSEQ multiplex PCR, and TCRdb kept only the in-frame ones, dropping some. The repertoire includes about 64,000 clones, about 90% of them detected once, and around 10% sits in the top ten. Documented time point: cycle 4 day 1 (C4D1), after less than 7 weeks of nivolumab. Every patient was affected by relapse after autologous stem cell transplantation, while exposure to brentuximab vedotin was not uniform. Responses achieved at best were complete response, partial response or progressive disease. As for this clone: Its antigen is unidentified.

Germline assignment: CDR1 KGHSY and CDR2 FQNENV. The CDR3 loop spans 16 amino acids. Trimming took 0 bases from V and 4 from J; bases not matched to a gene: 6. The origin of this receptor is a human donor with classical Hodgkin lymphoma. J is TRBJ1-2 and V is TRBV16; TRBD1 aligns across 9 bases. The source was peripheral blood mononuclear cells (PBMCs), collected before the fourth cycle of nivolumab. The CDR3 nucleotides are TGTGCCAGCAGCCAATCCGGGACAGGGATGAGCTATGGCTACACCTTC. This gives the protein CASSQSGTGMSYGYTF.